The 20 T cell receptor beta chains in this list originate from one sample, sequenced in a study of TIL therapy for anti-PD-1-resistant metastatic lung cancer. The libraries were made with immunoSEQ v3. Produced via immunoSEQ multiplex PCR; TCRdb's table is partial and in-frame only. The sample holds roughly 16,000 clones; 65% to 75% are singletons and the top ten take more than 30%. The time point denotes: pre-treatment sample, taken before nivolumab and TIL therapy. The material sequenced was blood, taken at baseline. Receptors originate from a person aged 25 to 80 with non-small cell lung cancer.

This chain connects TRBV10-3 to TRBJ1-5; 8 positions match TRBD1. Trimming cost V 3 bases and J 5 bases; bases outside gene matches: 12. The germline V gene encodes CDR1 ENHRY and CDR2 SYGVKD. This CDR3 contains 17 residues. The CDR3 region has the DNA TGTGCCATCAGTGATCCCGACAGGGGCAATAGGGATCAGCCCCAGCATTTT. Its protein product is CAISDPDRGNRDQPQHF.

V and J are TRBV27 and TRBJ2-1; TRBD1 is a possible D gene (5 bases). The CDR3 length is 14 residues. Germline loops: CDR1 MNHEY, CDR2 SMNVEV (reference sequence). The V and J ends lost 5 bases and 1 base respectively, with 9 bases between them. The CDR3 bases are TGTGCCAGCAGTCCGACAGTTTCCTACAATGAGCAGTTCTTC. This sequence encodes CASSPTVSYNEQFF.

This rearrangement joins TRBV18 to TRBJ2-5; the D gene could be TRBD1 or TRBD2 (5 bases each). V was cut by 4 bases and J by 4 bases, with 13 bases left in between. CDR1 is KGHSH and CDR2 is LQKENI in the germline V gene. This CDR3 is 14 amino acids long. The CDR3 loop is CASSLGPTGETQYF. The CDR3 nucleotides are TGTGCCAGCTCACTGGGACCTACGGGAGAGACCCAGTACTTC.

This clone was recorded once. The chain recombines TRBV2 with TRBJ1-3, with 7 bases that match TRBD1. CDR3 size: 14 residues. Trimming cost V 6 bases and J 3 bases; bases outside gene matches: 5. Germline V lookup: CDR1 SNHLY, CDR2 FYNNEI. CDR3 coding DNA: TGTGCCAGCAGAGACACAGGGGATGGAAACACCATATATTTT. Amino acids: CASRDTGDGNTIYF.

This clone was observed a single time. The V and J genes are TRBV6-5 and TRBJ2-2, with 10 positions matching TRBD2. The CDR3 spans 13 residues. V gave up 6 bases and J gave up 6 bases; unmatched junction bases: 1. The germline V gene encodes CDR1 MNHEY and CDR2 SVGAGI. As DNA, the CDR3 is TGTGCCAGCAGAGCGGGGGGGCCCGGGGAGCTGTTTTTT. Amino acid sequence: CASRAGGPGELFF.

J is TRBJ1-3 and V is TRBV7-9; D possibly corresponds to TRBD1 (5 bases). The CDR3 contains 17 residues. Germline V gives CDR1 SEHNR, CDR2 FQNEAQ (reference sequence). The V end was cut by 0 bases, the J end by 0 bases, with 12 bases between. CDR3 amino acids: CASSLAGADYSGNTIYF. CDR3 bases: TGTGCCAGCAGCTTAGCCGGGGCCGATTACTCTGGAAACACCATATATTTT.

This chain uses TRBV10-3 with TRBJ2-5; D is perhaps TRBD2 (5 bases). The ends were cut back, 8 bases at V and 5 bases at J, with 15 bases in the middle. Germline CDR1 reads ENHRY; CDR2 reads SYGVKD. The CDR3 spans 13 residues. This CDR3 is CAIGGRREETQYF. CDR3 DNA: TGTGCCATCGGCGGGCGAAGGGAGGAGACCCAGTACTTC.

There are a few counts of this clone. This chain links TRBV18 with TRBJ2-7; 8 bases are shared with TRBD1. V shed 2 bases and J 4 bases; nucleotides not matched to a gene: 7. The CDR3 is made up of 15 amino acids. The germline CDR1 and CDR2 sequences are KGHSH and LQKENI. CDR3: CASSPAGTGEYEQYF. In DNA, the CDR3 is TGTGCCAGCTCACCAGCCGGGACAGGAGAATACGAGCAGTACTTC.

This clone has only one observation. Within the sample, other DNA sequences also encode this same CDR3. The chain combines TRBV6-5 with TRBJ2-7; TRBD1 matches 8 bases. Germline V gives CDR1 MNHEY, CDR2 SVGAGI. With 2 bases clipped from V and 2 bases from J, the junction kept 5 bases outside the gene matches. The CDR3 extends over 15 amino acids. The CDR3 DNA follows: TGTGCCAGCAGTTACGGGGACAGGTTGACCTACGAGCAGTACTTC. Its protein product is CASSYGDRLTYEQYF.

J is TRBJ1-6 and V is TRBV6-5, with a tentative D call TRBD1 (5 bases). V was shortened by 11 bases and J by 10 bases, with 12 bases between the two germline ends. The CDR3 length is 11 residues. Germline lookup yields CDR1 MNHEY and CDR2 SVGAGI. CDR3 DNA sequence: TGTGCCGGGCACAGGAACTCACCCCTCCACTTT. Its protein is CAGHRNSPLHF.

V usage is TRBV13 and J usage is TRBJ2-3, with 7 nucleotides matching TRBD2. Germline V gene data show CDR1 as PRHDT and CDR2 as FYEKMQ (reference sequence). This CDR3 is built from 15 residues. The V segment lost 5 bases and the J segment 9 bases; nucleotides outside the gene matches: 14. CDR3 sequence: CASSPRVASGETQYF. The CDR3 DNA is TGTGCCAGCAGCCCCCGGGTGGCAAGCGGGGAAACGCAGTATTTT. Filled out from reference TRBV13 and TRBJ2-3, the complete variable domain reads AAGVIQSPRHLIKEKRETATLKCYPIPRHDTVYWYQQGPGQDPQFLISFYEKMQSDKGSIPDRFSAQQFSDYHSELNMSSLELGDSALYFCASSPRVASGETQYFGPGTRLTVL.

The chain is built from TRBV11-2 and TRBJ1-1; 9 nucleotides agree with TRBD1. V lost 5 bases, J lost 6 bases, and 7 bases stayed unmatched. The CDR3 runs to 14 residues. Germline V CDR1 and CDR2: SGHAT, FQNNGV. CDR3 coding DNA: TGTGCCAGCAGCGTCTCCACAGGGGGCTCTGAAGCTTTCTTT. This codes for CASSVSTGGSEAFF. The full variable domain, with the rest looked up from reference TRBV11-2 and TRBJ1-1, is EAGVAQSPRYKIIEKRQSVAFWCNPISGHATLYWYQQILGQGPKLLIQFQNNGVVDDSQLPKDRFSAERLKGVDSTLKIQPAKLEDSAVYLCASSVSTGGSEAFFGQGTRLTVV.

This chain uses TRBV7-8 with TRBJ2-5; no firm D call. Germline V gene data show CDR1 as SGHVS and CDR2 as FQNEAQ. V was cut by 2 bases and J by 0 bases, with 4 bases left in between. There are 13 residues in the CDR3. CDR3 region: CASSLRYQETQYF. CDR3 DNA: TGTGCCAGCAGCTTAAGGTACCAAGAGACCCAGTACTTC.

This clone occurred once. The CDR3 sequence: CASSSPVGGRSYGYTF. CDR3 DNA: TGTGCCAGCAGCTCTCCGGTGGGGGGGCGCAGCTATGGCTACACCTTC. V gene TRBV5-4 combines with J gene TRBJ1-2, with a weak D call TRBD1 (6 bases). The CDR3 covers 16 residues. V was cut by 3 bases and J by 4 bases, with 19 bases left in between. Germline loops: CDR1 SGHNT, CDR2 YYREEE (reference sequence).

This clone came up a few times. This chain connects TRBV13 to TRBJ2-3; 8 nucleotides match TRBD1. Trimming removed 2 bases from V and 2 bases from J; junction bases left unmatched: 6. From germline, CDR1 is PRHDT and CDR2 FYEKMQ (reference sequence). CDR3 length equals 16 residues. CDR3 sequence: CASSLRQGAYTDTQYF. The CDR3 bases are TGTGCCAGCAGCTTAAGGCAGGGGGCATACACAGATACGCAGTATTTT.

The sample holds a few counts of this clone. The chain employs TRBV7-9 and TRBJ1-4, with a possible D match to TRBD1 (6 bases). The CDR3 has 12 residues. V was clipped by 7 bases and J by 6 bases, with 9 bases between them. Germline V gene sequence: CDR1 SEHNR, CDR2 FQNEAQ (reference sequence). The DNA of the CDR3 is TGTGCCAGCAATAGGGGGGATGAAAAACTGTTTTTT. Its translation is CASNRGDEKLFF.

This chain uses TRBV7-7 with TRBJ2-7, with 7 bases aligning to TRBD1. CDR1 and CDR2 from the germline V gene are SSHAT and FNYEAQ (reference sequence). The CDR3 has 13 amino acids. After removal of 3 bases from V and 5 bases from J, the junction contained 4 bases not matched to a gene. The CDR3 DNA reads TGTGCCAGCAGCTTGACAGGGTCCAACGAGCAGTACTTC. Protein sequence: CASSLTGSNEQYF. The full variable domain, rest sourced from reference TRBV7-7 and TRBJ2-7, is GAGVSQSPRYKVTKRGQDVTLRCDPISSHATLYWYQQALGQGPEFLTYFNYEAQPDKSGLPSDRFSAERPEGSISTLTIQRTEQRDSAMYRCASSLTGSNEQYFGPGTRLTVT.

This chain links TRBV13 with TRBJ1-5; D unresolved. The CDR3 has 12 amino acids. V was clipped by 0 bases and J by 6 bases, with 3 bases between them. Germline values: CDR1 PRHDT, CDR2 FYEKMQ (reference sequence). The DNA of the CDR3 is TGTGCCAGCAGCTTAGGGATTCAGCCCCAGCATTTT. Protein product: CASSLGIQPQHF. Supplemented by reference TRBV13 and TRBJ1-5, the full variable domain reads AAGVIQSPRHLIKEKRETATLKCYPIPRHDTVYWYQQGPGQDPQFLISFYEKMQSDKGSIPDRFSAQQFSDYHSELNMSSLELGDSALYFCASSLGIQPQHFGDGTRLSIL.

The V gene is TRBV19, the J gene TRBJ2-5; 7 nucleotides line up with TRBD1. V shed 3 bases and J 5 bases; nucleotides not matched to a gene: 9. Germline CDR1 reads LNHDA; CDR2 reads SQIVND (reference sequence). CDR3 length equals 15 residues. CDR3 DNA sequence: TGTGCCAGTAGTATGATGGCAGGGGGAGCGGAGACCCAGTACTTC. Protein sequence: CASSMMAGGAETQYF.

The V and J genes are TRBV6-1 and TRBJ1-6, with TRBD1 matching over 8 bases. Germline V CDR1 and CDR2: MNHNS, SASEGT. This CDR3 has 14 residues. With V trimmed by 8 bases and J by 1 base, 1 base remained unmatched. The CDR3 region has the DNA TGTGCCAGCGGGGACAGGTCCTATAATTCACCCCTCCACTTT. It encodes CASGDRSYNSPLHF.